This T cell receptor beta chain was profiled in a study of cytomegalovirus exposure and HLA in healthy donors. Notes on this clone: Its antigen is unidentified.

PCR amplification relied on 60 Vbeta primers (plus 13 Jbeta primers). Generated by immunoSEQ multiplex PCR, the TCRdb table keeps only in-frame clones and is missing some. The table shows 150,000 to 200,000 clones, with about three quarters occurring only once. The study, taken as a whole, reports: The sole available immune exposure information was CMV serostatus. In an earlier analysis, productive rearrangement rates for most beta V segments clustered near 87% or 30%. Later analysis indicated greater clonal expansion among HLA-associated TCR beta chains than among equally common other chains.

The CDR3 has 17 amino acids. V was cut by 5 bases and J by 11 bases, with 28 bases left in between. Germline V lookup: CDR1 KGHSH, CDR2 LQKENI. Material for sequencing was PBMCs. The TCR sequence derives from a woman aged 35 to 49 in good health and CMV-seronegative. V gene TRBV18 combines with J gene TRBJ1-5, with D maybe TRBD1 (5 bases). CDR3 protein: CASSLTRVGGGLIAQHF. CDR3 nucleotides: TGTGCCAGCTCATTAACTCGCGTGGGGGGAGGGCTCATAGCCCAGCATTTT.